Given below is one T cell receptor beta chain in context. Its specificity is not known. Construction of the TCRbeta library involved unique molecular identifiers. TCRdb re-called the PCR reads with MiXCR, one entry per CDR3 protein. This repertoire shows about 210,000 distinct CDR3 sequences, approximately 15% found once; its top ten account for around 44%. V shed 3 bases, J shed 1 base, and the junction held 3 bases outside the gene matches. The CDR3 runs to 14 residues. Per germline, CDR1 DFQATT and CDR2 SNEGSKA (reference sequence). These data come from a study of T-cell reconstitution after alpha-beta-depleted transplantation in children. Findings of the study overall: Several hundred rapidly expanded clones from non-depleted graft cells reportedly supplied alpha-beta T cells about two months post-transplant. Recipient T cells and thymic progenitors that survived were the source of the high TCRbeta diversity seen at day 60 in some patients. T cells produced anew were the main source of T-cell counts and diversity one year after transplant.

Material: PBMCs, mostly from graft donor cells, obtained 360 days after TCRalphabeta/CD19-depleted stem cell transplant. This TCR was recovered from a male patient aged 2-15 years who had a stem cell transplant for acute lymphoblastic leukemia, so the T cells may come from the graft donor. The chain employs TRBV20-1 and TRBJ2-3, with TRBD2 matching 8 bases. CDR3 coding DNA: TGCAGTGCTAGTCCAGCGGGGGGCACAGATACGCAGTATTTT. This sequence encodes CSASPAGGTDTQYF.